This passage covers 8 T cell receptor beta chains from one sample sequenced in a study of blood T cell repertoires in COVID-19. Measured with immunoSEQ multiplex PCR; TCRdb has only the in-frame clones, and not every one. The sample lists about 170,000 clones; 85% to 95% were seen once. The specimen sequenced was peripheral blood. These receptors all stem from a man aged 45-65 years with acute or convalescent COVID-19.

The V gene is TRBV18, the J gene TRBJ2-2; 8 positions agree with TRBD1. This CDR3 comprises 16 residues. The V segment lost 3 bases and the J segment 7 bases; nucleotides outside the gene matches: 10. Germline CDR1 KGHSH, CDR2 LQKENI. For the CDR3, the DNA is TGTGCCAGCTCACCTCGGACAGGGACACTGAACGGGGAGCTGTTTTTT. It yields the protein CASSPRTGTLNGELFF.

The chain is built from TRBV14 and TRBJ2-1; D is unclear. The V end was cut by 6 bases, the J end by 13 bases, with 16 bases between. This CDR3 is 12 amino acids long. Germline CDR1 SGHDN, CDR2 FVKESK. CDR3 in amino acids: CASSRVGAPQFF. CDR3 nucleotides: TGTGCCAGCAGTCGAGTGGGCGCCCCCCAGTTCTTC.

The J gene is TRBJ1-5, the V gene TRBV19, with D possibly TRBD1 on 5 matching bases. V lost 5 bases and J lost 5, with 10 bases in between. The CDR3 covers 13 residues. Germline CDR1 LNHDA, CDR2 SQIVND (reference sequence). CDR3 sequence: CASSAGLHQPQHF. The CDR3 region has the DNA TGTGCCAGTAGTGCAGGGCTCCATCAGCCCCAGCATTTT.

The V call is TRBV28, the J call TRBJ1-4; D may be TRBD1 (5 bases). CDR3 size: 13 residues. The V and J ends lost 3 bases and 5 bases respectively, with 7 bases between them. Per the germline V gene, CDR1 is MDHEN and CDR2 is SYDVKM. DNA of the CDR3: TGTGCCAGCAGTTTCGGGGGGAATGAAAAACTGTTTTTT. Translating it yields CASSFGGNEKLFF.

J is TRBJ1-5 and V is TRBV27; 7 positions match TRBD1. The CDR3 is 15 residues long. Germline lookup yields CDR1 MNHEY and CDR2 SMNVEV (reference sequence). V shed 2 bases and J 6 bases; nucleotides not matched to a gene: 7. CDR3 in amino acids: CASSLAKGAGQPQHF. CDR3 nucleotides: TGTGCCAGCAGTTTAGCAAAGGGGGCTGGTCAGCCCCAGCATTTT.

The gene calls are TRBV5-1 and TRBJ1-1, with D unclear. V was pared by 3 bases and J by 3 bases, with 9 bases between. The CDR3 has 13 residues. CDR1 SGHRS and CDR2 YFSETQ come from the germline V gene. Written as DNA, the CDR3 is TGCGCCAGCAGCTCGAACGGGTACACTGAAGCTTTCTTT. Protein product: CASSSNGYTEAFF.

This chain links TRBV20-1 with TRBJ2-5, with 11 bases aligning to TRBD2. The V gene end was trimmed by 3 bases and the J gene end by 3 bases; junction bases not matched to a gene: 3. The CDR3 totals 14 residues. Germline-derived CDR1 and CDR2 are DFQATT and SNEGSKA (reference sequence). The CDR3 sequence: CSASLLAGEETQYF. CDR3 nucleotides: TGCAGTGCTAGTCTACTAGCGGGAGAAGAGACCCAGTACTTC.

For this clone: Germline and junction disagree at one end, which may indicate a read error. The CDR3 loop reads CASREGTNQEAQYF. The CDR3, as DNA: TGTGCCAGCAGAGAAGGGACTAACCAAGAGGCCCAGTACTTC. The chain joins TRBV2 to TRBJ2-5; 7 nucleotides agree with TRBD2. The CDR3 sequence is 14 residues long. From germline, CDR1 is SNHLY and CDR2 FYNNEI.